This paragraph reports one T cell receptor beta chain. This specimen belongs to a study of T-cell reconstitution after alpha-beta-depleted transplantation in children. Trimming took off 4 bases at V and 6 bases at J, with 11 bases between the two ends. The CDR3 is 12 residues long. The germline V gene encodes CDR1 SGHRS and CDR2 YFSETQ. Preparation of the TCRbeta library involved a method that used unique molecular identifiers. TCRdb processed the PCR reads anew with MiXCR; each CDR3 protein has one entry. The sample comprises approximately 420,000 distinct CDR3 sequences, about a tenth of which are singletons, and approximately 5% rests with the top ten.

The starting material was PBMCs from the stem cell graft donor, obtained from the stem cell graft. The chain uses TRBV5-1 and TRBJ2-7; TRBD1 is a possible D gene (5 bases). The clonotype originates from a human donor who donated a stem cell graft to a child with acute myeloid leukemia. Here the CDR3 reads CASSQGDGEQYV. For the CDR3, the DNA is TGCGCCAGCAGCCAAGGGGATGGCGAGCAGTACGTC.